The 24 T cell receptor beta chains below were found in one sample sequenced in a study of T cell repertoires in cytomegalovirus infection. Each CDR3 protein gets one entry after TCRdb re-called the reads with MiXCR. The sample includes roughly 600,000 distinct CDR3 sequences, 24% seen only once; the top ten take approximately 8%. The sample taken for sequencing was CD8+ T cells from PBMCs. These receptor sequences come from a human donor in good health (CMV status not recorded). Some clones in this sample may be carry-over from other donors' samples.

Ten or more counts support this clonotype. V and J are TRBV7-2 and TRBJ2-5; 10 nucleotides agree with TRBD2. Germline loops: CDR1 SGHTA, CDR2 FQGNSA. The V gene end was trimmed by 3 bases and the J gene end by 1 base; junction bases not matched to a gene: 2. The CDR3 totals 15 residues. DNA for the CDR3: TGTGCCAGCAGCTTTAGCGGGGGGTCCCAAGAGACCCAGTACTTC. It is translated as CASSFSGGSQETQYF.

In its sample, this clonotype was seen many times. The chain employs TRBV19 and TRBJ1-1; perhaps TRBD1 as D (6 bases). The germline CDR1 and CDR2 sequences are LNHDA and SQIVND (reference sequence). CDR3 length equals 13 residues. The ends were cut back, 3 bases at V and 1 base at J, with 6 bases in the middle. DNA for the CDR3: TGTGCCAGTAGTATGGGACAGAACACTGAAGCTTTCTTT. This encodes CASSMGQNTEAFF.

Many counts were recorded for this clonotype. The chain joins TRBV27 to TRBJ2-1; unclear D gene. The length of the CDR3 is 13 residues. Deletions cut 2 bases from V and 6 bases from J, with 8 bases between. The germline V gene encodes CDR1 MNHEY and CDR2 SMNVEV (reference sequence). Here the CDR3 DNA reads TGTGCCAGCAGTTTAGCTATGCTCAATGAGCAGTTCTTC. Amino acids: CASSLAMLNEQFF.

This chain joins TRBV23-1 and TRBJ2-7, with D perhaps TRBD1 or TRBD2 (5 bases each). TRBV23-1 is an open reading frame whose function is uncertain. Trimming took off 1 base at V and 4 bases at J, with 17 bases between the two ends. The CDR3 extends over 16 amino acids. The CDR3 coding sequence is TGCGCCAGCAGTCAATGTCCAACGGGACGGCGTTACGAGCAGTACGTC. Translated, it gives CASSQCPTGRRYEQYV.

A few counts support this clonotype. This chain joins TRBV29-1 and TRBJ2-1; D uncertain. CDR3 size: 13 residues. With 7 bases removed from V and 3 bases from J, the gap between germline ends came to 13 bases. CDR1 SQVTM and CDR2 ANQGSEA come from the germline V gene. The CDR3: CSAESDGYNEQFF. CDR3 DNA sequence: TGCAGCGCGGAATCCGATGGCTACAATGAGCAGTTCTTC.

The chain carries TRBV10-3 and TRBJ2-1; a possible D gene is TRBD1 (5 bases). Trimming left V 3 bases short and J 6 bases short, with 12 bases between. The length of the CDR3 is 14 residues. CDR1 is ENHRY and CDR2 is SYGVKD in the germline V gene. The CDR3 is CAISDLQGFNEQFF. The CDR3 region has the DNA TGTGCCATCAGTGATCTCCAGGGTTTCAATGAGCAGTTCTTC.

The chain couples TRBV28 to TRBJ2-7; the D is unclear. Germline V gene sequence: CDR1 MDHEN, CDR2 SYDVKM. The germline V and J ends were trimmed by 6 bases and 4 bases, with 19 bases remaining between them. This CDR3 has 15 amino acids. For the CDR3, the DNA is TGTGCCAGCAGCCCTAAAGGGCTCGGAATTTACGAGCAGTACGTC. It specifies CASSPKGLGIYEQYV.

This clonotype was seen a handful of times. The chain joins TRBV6-6 to TRBJ2-5; perhaps D is TRBD1 or TRBD2 (5 bases each). Germline V gene data show CDR1 as MNHNY and CDR2 as SVGAGI (reference sequence). The CDR3 sequence is 18 residues long. Trimming removed 7 bases from V and 2 bases from J, with 26 bases in between. Here the CDR3 DNA reads TGTGCCAGCACCCTATTCCTTTTGGTTGGGACCAAACAAGAGACCCAGTACTTC. Its translation is CASTLFLLVGTKQETQYF.

This clonotype was observed a handful of times. The rearrangement links TRBV20-1 to TRBJ1-1; 7 nucleotides match TRBD1. Germline V CDR1 and CDR2: DFQATT, SNEGSKA (reference sequence). The ends lost 8 bases at V and 8 bases at J; junction bases unmatched: 17. The CDR3 totals 14 residues. The CDR3 loop is CSFSLPQGLGEAFF. The CDR3 region has the DNA TGCAGTTTTTCCCTTCCACAGGGGTTGGGGGAAGCTTTCTTT.

The chain joins TRBV10-3 to TRBJ2-7; the D gene is possibly TRBD1 (6 bases). The CDR3 is 11 residues long. Germline V lookup: CDR1 ENHRY, CDR2 SYGVKD. Trimming pared 8 bases from V and 3 bases from J, leaving 8 bases between. The DNA of the CDR3 is TGTGCCATCCGGGACAACTACGAGCAGTACTTC. Translating gives CAIRDNYEQYF.

As for this clonotype: A much bigger clone sits one base away, suggesting this may be a read error. The V call is TRBV27, the J call TRBJ1-2; D uncertain. Germline CDR1 and CDR2: MNHEY and SMNVEV (reference sequence). This CDR3 has 14 amino acids. The CDR3 DNA sequence: TGTGCCAGCACCCTAAGCGGAGGGAACTATGGCTGCACCTTC. Protein sequence: CASTLSGGNYGCTF.

This clonotype has just a few counts. V and J are TRBV20-1 and TRBJ1-4; a weak D match, TRBD1 (6 bases). The CDR3 runs 15 residues. Trimming took off 6 bases at V and 8 bases at J, with 22 bases between the two ends. Germline lookup yields CDR1 DFQATT and CDR2 SNEGSKA (reference sequence). This CDR3 is CSAPVEGGAREKLFF. CDR3 coding DNA: TGCAGTGCGCCAGTCGAAGGGGGGGCAAGGGAAAAACTGTTTTTT.

This chain uses TRBV5-1 with TRBJ1-1; the D is unclear. This CDR3 is built from 12 residues. Trimming took 4 bases from V and 2 from J, leaving 6 bases between them. Germline CDR1 is SGHRS and CDR2 is YFSETQ. The CDR3 nucleotides read TGCGCCAGCAGCCGGAGTAACACTGAAGCTTTCTTT. Its translation is CASSRSNTEAFF.

This rearrangement joins TRBV24-1 to TRBJ2-1; D unclear. Germline CDR1 is KGHDR and CDR2 is SFDVKD. V gave up 2 bases and J gave up 0 bases, with 13 bases separating them. There are 17 residues in the CDR3. CDR3 sequence (DNA): TGTGCCACCAGTGATTCCCCTTTTCTGAGCTCCTACAATGAGCAGTTCTTC. Protein: CATSDSPFLSSYNEQFF.

This clonotype was observed many times. The rearrangement links TRBV6-5 to TRBJ1-2; no clear D gene. Trimming left V 0 bases short and J 5 bases short, with 4 bases between. The length of the CDR3 is 12 residues. Germline V gene data show CDR1 as MNHEY and CDR2 as SVGAGI. CDR3 sequence (DNA): TGTGCCAGCAGTTACTCGGGTTATGGCTACACCTTC. Translating gives CASSYSGYGYTF.

This clonotype was recorded many times. The chain is built from TRBV19 and TRBJ1-5; D gene uncertain. Trimming left V 3 bases short and J 5 bases short, with 14 bases between. The CDR3 contains 15 residues. Germline V gene data show CDR1 as LNHDA and CDR2 as SQIVND (reference sequence). In nucleotides, the CDR3 is TGTGCCAGTAGTATCTTCGCGGAAAAGTATCAGCCCCAGCATTTT. Translated, it gives CASSIFAEKYQPQHF.

Comment on this clonotype: With a much larger clone just one base away, this may be a read error. The CDR3 DNA is TGTGCCAGCGGTTTAGATGAGAGCACAGATACGCAGTATTTT. It codes for CASGLDESTDTQYF. This rearrangement joins TRBV28 to TRBJ2-3; no definite D call. The germline V gene has CDR1 MDHEN and CDR2 SYDVKM. The CDR3 covers 14 residues.

The rearrangement links TRBV2 to TRBJ1-1, with D tentatively TRBD1 (5 bases). Trimming removed 10 bases at V and 11 bases at J, with 20 bases between. Looked up from germline, CDR1 is SNHLY and CDR2 is FYNNEI. This CDR3 spans 12 amino acids. CDR3 sequence (DNA): TGTGCCACCCAGACAGACCCTCAGGTGGCTTTCTTT. Translating gives CATQTDPQVAFF.

This chain links TRBV27 with TRBJ2-5; tentative D call: TRBD2 (5 bases). Germline CDR1 MNHEY, CDR2 SMNVEV (reference sequence). Trimming pared 11 bases from V and 3 bases from J, leaving 10 bases between. This CDR3 contains 11 residues. CDR3 DNA: TGTGCCTCCGGGGTAGAAGAGACCCAGTACTTC. This encodes CASGVEETQYF.

This rearrangement joins TRBV29-1 to TRBJ2-7; a possible D gene is TRBD1 (5 bases). The CDR3 is 14 amino acids. V dropped 4 bases and J dropped 0 bases, with 13 bases sitting between them. Germline V gene data show CDR1 as SQVTM and CDR2 as ANQGSEA. The CDR3 DNA follows: TGCAGCGTTGTCTGGGGCGACACCTCCTACGAGCAGTACTTC. Translated, it gives CSVVWGDTSYEQYF.

This clonotype was found a few times. The chain links TRBV2 to TRBJ1-3, with 11 positions matching TRBD1. The CDR3 is made up of 16 amino acids. Germline V gene sequence: CDR1 SNHLY, CDR2 FYNNEI. V shed 6 bases and J 2 bases; nucleotides not matched to a gene: 6. Here the CDR3 DNA reads TGTGCCAGCAGCGCAACGGACAGGGGGCCTGGAAACACCATATATTTT. This encodes CASSATDRGPGNTIYF.

This clonotype was found a few times. The rearrangement links TRBV3-1 to TRBJ1-1; the D gene is possibly TRBD1 (6 bases). Germline CDR1 and CDR2: LGHDT and YNNKEL (reference sequence). The V and J ends lost 0 bases and 3 bases respectively, with 14 bases between them. This CDR3 contains 16 residues. The CDR3 DNA reads as TGTGCCAGCAGCCAAGATCAAGACAGGCGCTACACTGAAGCTTTCTTT. As protein: CASSQDQDRRYTEAFF.

This clonotype was counted many times. CDR3 residues: CASSRLGGKLEPQHF. For the CDR3, the DNA is TGTGCCAGCAGTCGCCTTGGGGGGAAATTAGAGCCCCAGCATTTT. The chain links TRBV7-8 to TRBJ1-5, with a weak D call TRBD1 (5 bases). Trimming removed 6 bases at V and 8 bases at J, with 20 bases between. The CDR3 runs 15 residues. Germline CDR1 is SGHVS and CDR2 is FQNEAQ.

This chain joins TRBV29-1 and TRBJ2-5; D may be TRBD1 or TRBD2 (5 bases each). Germline-derived CDR1 and CDR2 are SQVTM and ANQGSEA. The CDR3 totals 8 residues. CDR3 amino acids: CRGEPQYF. CDR3 nucleotides: TGCAGAGGGGAGCCCCAGTACTTC.